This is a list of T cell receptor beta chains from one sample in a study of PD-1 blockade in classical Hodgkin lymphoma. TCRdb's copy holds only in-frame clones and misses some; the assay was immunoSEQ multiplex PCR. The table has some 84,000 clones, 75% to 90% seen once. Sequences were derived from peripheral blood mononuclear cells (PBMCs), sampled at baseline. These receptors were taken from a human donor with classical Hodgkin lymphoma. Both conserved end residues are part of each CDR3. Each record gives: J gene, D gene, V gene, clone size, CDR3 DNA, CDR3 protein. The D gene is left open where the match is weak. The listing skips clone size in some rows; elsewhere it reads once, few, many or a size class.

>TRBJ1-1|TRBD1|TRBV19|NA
TGTGCCAGTAACACCGGGACAGGTTGGGGCACTGAAGCTTTCTTT
CASNTGTGWGTEAFF
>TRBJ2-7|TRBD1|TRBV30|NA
TGTGCCTGGGCGACAGGGTTATCCTACGAGCAGTACTTC
CAWATGLSYEQYF
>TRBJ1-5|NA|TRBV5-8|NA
TGTGCCAGCAGCTCCTTTGGGGCAGGAGTCAATCAGCCCCAGCATTTT
CASSSFGAGVNQPQHF
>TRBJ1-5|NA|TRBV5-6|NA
TGTGCCAGCAGCCGCGACGCCCACAGGGCAAATAGCAATCAGCCCCAGCATTTT
CASSRDAHRANSNQPQHF
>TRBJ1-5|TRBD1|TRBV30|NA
TGTGCCTGGGGAGCCCGGGACAGTTATCAGCCCCAGCATTTT
CAWGARDSYQPQHF
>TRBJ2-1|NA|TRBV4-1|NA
TGCGCCAGCAGCCTGGACGGGAATGAGCAGTTCTTC
CASSLDGNEQFF
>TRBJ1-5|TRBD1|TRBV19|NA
TGTGCCAGTAGCCGGGAGTCGACAGGGTGGGATCAGCCCCAGCATTTT
CASSRESTGWDQPQHF
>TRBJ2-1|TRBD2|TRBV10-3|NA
TGTGCCATCAGTGAGGGTCGAGCGGGAGGGAACAATGAGCAGTTCTTC
CAISEGRAGGNNEQFF
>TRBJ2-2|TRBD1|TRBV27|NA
TGTGCCAGCAGTGTCAGACAGGGGGACACCGGGGAGCTGTTTTTT
CASSVRQGDTGELFF
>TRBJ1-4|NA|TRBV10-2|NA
TGCGCCAGCAGTGAGTCTGGACGGGCAACTAATGAAAAACTGTTTTTT
CASSESGRATNEKLFF
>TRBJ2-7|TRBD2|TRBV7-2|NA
TGTGCCAGCAGCTCCAGACTAGCTGGAACCTACGAGCAGTACTTC
CASSSRLAGTYEQYF
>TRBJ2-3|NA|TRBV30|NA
TGTGCCTGGAGCCCCTTGGATAACACAGATACGCAGTATTTT
CAWSPLDNTDTQYF
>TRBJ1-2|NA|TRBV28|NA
TGTGCCAGCAGTCCGGGGGGTCCAAACTATGGCTACACCTTC
CASSPGGPNYGYTF
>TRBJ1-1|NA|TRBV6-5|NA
TGTGCCGCCCTTGGGGGGATGAACACTGAAGCTTTCTTT
CAALGGMNTEAFF
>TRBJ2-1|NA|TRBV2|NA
TGTGCCAGCAGTGAAGGGGAGGTGGGGTCTGCTGAGCAGTTCTTC
CASSEGEVGSAEQFF
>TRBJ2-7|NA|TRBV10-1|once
TGCGCCAGCAGTAGGGCGGGAACTGTAGACGAGCAGTACTTC
CASSRAGTVDEQYF
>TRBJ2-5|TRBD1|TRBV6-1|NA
TGTGCCAGCAGTGAAATTAGGACAGGCGGTCGAGAGACCCAGTACTTC
CASSEIRTGGRETQYF
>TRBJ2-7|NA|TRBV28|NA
TGTGCCAGCAGTCAACGGACAGACCCCTACGAGCAGTACTTC
CASSQRTDPYEQYF
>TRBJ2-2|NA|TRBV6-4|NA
TGTGCCAGCAGTGGGAGGGAGAACACCGGGGAGCTGTTTTTT
CASSGRENTGELFF
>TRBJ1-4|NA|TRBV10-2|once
TGCGCCAGCACCTGGGGGCGAGAAGGGGGGAAACTGTTTTTT
CASTWGREGGKLFF
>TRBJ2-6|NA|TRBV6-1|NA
TGTGCCAGCAGAGAAGGGGGCTCTGGGGCCAACGTCCTGACTTTC
CASREGGSGANVLTF
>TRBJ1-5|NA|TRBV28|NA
TGTGCCAGCAGTTTTACACCCCGGGTGGATCAGCCCCAGCATTTT
CASSFTPRVDQPQHF